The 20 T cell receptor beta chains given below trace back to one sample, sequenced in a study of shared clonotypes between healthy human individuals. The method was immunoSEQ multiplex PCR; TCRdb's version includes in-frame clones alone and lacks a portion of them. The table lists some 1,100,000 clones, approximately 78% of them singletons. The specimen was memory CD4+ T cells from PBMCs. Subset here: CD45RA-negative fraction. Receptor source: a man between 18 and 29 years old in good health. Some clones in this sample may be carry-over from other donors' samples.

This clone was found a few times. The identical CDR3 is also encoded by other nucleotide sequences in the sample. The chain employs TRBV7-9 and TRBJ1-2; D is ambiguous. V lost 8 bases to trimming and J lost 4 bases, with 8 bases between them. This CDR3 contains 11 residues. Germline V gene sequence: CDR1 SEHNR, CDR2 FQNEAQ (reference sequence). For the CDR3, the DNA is TGTGCCAGCGGAGGAGTCTATGGCTACACCTTC. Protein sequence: CASGGVYGYTF.

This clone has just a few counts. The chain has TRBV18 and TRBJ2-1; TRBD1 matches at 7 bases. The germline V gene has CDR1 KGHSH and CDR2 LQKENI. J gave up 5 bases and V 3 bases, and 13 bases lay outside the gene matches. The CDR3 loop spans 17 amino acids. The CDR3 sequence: CASSPRQGSSGHNEQFF. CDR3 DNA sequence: TGTGCCAGCTCACCTAGACAGGGATCGAGTGGGCACAATGAGCAGTTCTTC.

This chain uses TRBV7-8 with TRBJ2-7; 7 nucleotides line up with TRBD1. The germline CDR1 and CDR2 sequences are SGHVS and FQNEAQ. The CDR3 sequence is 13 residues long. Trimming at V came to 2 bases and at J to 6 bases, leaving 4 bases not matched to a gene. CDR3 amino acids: CASSLKGAGEQYF. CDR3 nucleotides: TGTGCCAGCAGCTTAAAGGGGGCAGGCGAGCAGTACTTC.

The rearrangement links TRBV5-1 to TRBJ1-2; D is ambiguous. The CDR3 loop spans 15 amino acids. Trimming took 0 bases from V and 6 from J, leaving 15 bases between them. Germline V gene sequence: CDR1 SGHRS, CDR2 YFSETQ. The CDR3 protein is CASSLDPQGGDGYTF. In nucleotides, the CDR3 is TGCGCCAGCAGCTTGGACCCCCAAGGAGGAGATGGCTACACCTTC. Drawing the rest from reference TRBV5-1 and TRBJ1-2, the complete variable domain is KAGVTQTPRYLIKTRGQQVTLSCSPISGHRSVSWYQQTPGQGLQFLFEYFSETQRNKGNFPGRFSGRQFSNSRSEMNVSTLELGDSALYLCASSLDPQGGDGYTFGSGTRLTVV.

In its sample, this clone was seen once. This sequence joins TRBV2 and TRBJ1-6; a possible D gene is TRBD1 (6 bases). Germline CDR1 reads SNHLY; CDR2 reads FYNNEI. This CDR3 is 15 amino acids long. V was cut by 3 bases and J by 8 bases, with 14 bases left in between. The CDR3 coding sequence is TGTGCCAGCAGTGAGGGGGCGATAGGAGATTCACCCCTCCACTTT. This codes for CASSEGAIGDSPLHF. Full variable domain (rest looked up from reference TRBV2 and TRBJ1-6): EPEVTQTPSHQVTQMGQEVILRCVPISNHLYFYWYRQILGQKVEFLVSFYNNEISEKSEIFDDQFSVERPDGSNFTLKIRSTKLEDSAMYFCASSEGAIGDSPLHFGNGTRLTVT.

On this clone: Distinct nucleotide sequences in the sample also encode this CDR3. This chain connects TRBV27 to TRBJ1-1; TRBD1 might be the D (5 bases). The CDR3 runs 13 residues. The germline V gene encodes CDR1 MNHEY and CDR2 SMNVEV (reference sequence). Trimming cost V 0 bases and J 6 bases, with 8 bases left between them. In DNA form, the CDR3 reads TGTGCCAGCAGTTTATCGGGGGGTGCTGAAGCTTTCTTT. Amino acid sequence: CASSLSGGAEAFF.

The CDR3 DNA follows: TGTGCCAGCAGCGACGGACAGGGGGCGAGGTTGGGTGGCTACACCTTC. It encodes CASSDGQGARLGGYTF. V usage is TRBV5-5 and J usage is TRBJ1-2; TRBD1 aligns across 11 bases. Germline trimming cut 4 bases from V and 7 bases from J; bases unmatched to any gene: 12. CDR1 SGHKS and CDR2 YYEKEE come from the germline V gene (reference sequence). This CDR3 has 16 residues.

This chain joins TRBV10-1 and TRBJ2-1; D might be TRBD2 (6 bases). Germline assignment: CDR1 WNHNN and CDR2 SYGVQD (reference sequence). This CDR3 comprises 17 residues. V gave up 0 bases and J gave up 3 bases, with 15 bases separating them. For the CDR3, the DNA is TGCGCCAGCAGTGAGTCTCTAGCGCCCACTGACTACAATGAGCAGTTCTTC. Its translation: CASSESLAPTDYNEQFF.

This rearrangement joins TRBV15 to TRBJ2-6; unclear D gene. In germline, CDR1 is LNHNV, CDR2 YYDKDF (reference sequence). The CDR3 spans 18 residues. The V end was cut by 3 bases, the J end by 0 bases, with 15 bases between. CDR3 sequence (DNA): TGTGCCACCAGCAGGGACGGGCTGGATGGCTCTGGGGCCAACGTCCTGACTTTC. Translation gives CATSRDGLDGSGANVLTF.

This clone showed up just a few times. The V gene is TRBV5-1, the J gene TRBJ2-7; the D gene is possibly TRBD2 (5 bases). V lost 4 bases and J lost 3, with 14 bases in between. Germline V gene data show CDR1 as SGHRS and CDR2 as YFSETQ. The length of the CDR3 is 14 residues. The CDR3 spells CASSMGTGDYEQYF. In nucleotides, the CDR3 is TGCGCCAGCAGCATGGGAACCGGGGACTACGAGCAGTACTTC.

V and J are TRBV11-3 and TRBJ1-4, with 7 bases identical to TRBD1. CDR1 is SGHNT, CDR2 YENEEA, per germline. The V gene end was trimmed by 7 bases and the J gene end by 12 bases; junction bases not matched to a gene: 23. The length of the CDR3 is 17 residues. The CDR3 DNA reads TGTGCCAGCAACCCTCTAATCAAGGGACAGTTAATGGGAGAACTGTTTTTT. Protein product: CASNPLIKGQLMGELFF.

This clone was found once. CDR3 sequence (DNA): TGTGCCTGGAGTCTCACCCCGGAGACCCAGTACTTC. Residues: CAWSLTPETQYF. The chain recombines TRBV30 with TRBJ2-5; D not certain. The CDR3 sequence is 12 residues long. V was cut by 2 bases and J by 5 bases, with 9 bases left in between. CDR1 is GTSNPN, CDR2 SVGIG, per germline (reference sequence). Variable domain in full (rest from reference TRBV30 and TRBJ2-5): SQTIHQWPATLVQPVGSPLSLECTVEGTSNPNLYWYRQAAGRGLQLLFYSVGIGQISSEVPQNLSASRPQDRQFILSSKKLLLSDSGFYLCAWSLTPETQYFGPGTRLLVL.

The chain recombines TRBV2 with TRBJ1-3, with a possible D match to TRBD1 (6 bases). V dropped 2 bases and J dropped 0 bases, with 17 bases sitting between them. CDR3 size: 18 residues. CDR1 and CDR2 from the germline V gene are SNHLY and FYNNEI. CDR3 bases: TGTGCCAGCAGTGAACGAGGTGGACAGCCGAGCTCTGGAAACACCATATATTTT. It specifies CASSERGGQPSSGNTIYF.

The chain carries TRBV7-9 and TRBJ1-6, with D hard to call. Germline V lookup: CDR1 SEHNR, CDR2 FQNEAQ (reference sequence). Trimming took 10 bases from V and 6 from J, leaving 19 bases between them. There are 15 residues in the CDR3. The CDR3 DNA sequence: TGTGCCACCCATTTTAAGGGTCAGGCTAATTCACCCCTCCACTTT. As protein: CATHFKGQANSPLHF.

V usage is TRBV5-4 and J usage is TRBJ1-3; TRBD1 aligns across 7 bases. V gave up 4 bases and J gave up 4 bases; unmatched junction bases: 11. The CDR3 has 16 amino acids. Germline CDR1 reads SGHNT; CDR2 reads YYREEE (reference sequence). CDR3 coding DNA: TGTGCCAGCAGCGCTCGACAGGGCTCGGCAGGAAACACCATATATTTT. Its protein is CASSARQGSAGNTIYF. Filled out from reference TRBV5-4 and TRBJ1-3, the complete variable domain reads ETGVTQSPTHLIKTRGQQVTLRCSSQSGHNTVSWYQQALGQGPQFIFQYYREEENGRGNFPPRFSGLQFPNYSSELNVNALELDDSALYLCASSARQGSAGNTIYFGEGSWLTVV.

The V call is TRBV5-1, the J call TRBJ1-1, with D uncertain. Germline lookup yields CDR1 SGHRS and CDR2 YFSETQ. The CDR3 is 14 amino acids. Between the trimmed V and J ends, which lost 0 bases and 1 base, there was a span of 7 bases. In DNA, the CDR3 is TGCGCCAGCAGCTTGGCCTCCCGGAACACTGAAGCTTTCTTT. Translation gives CASSLASRNTEAFF.

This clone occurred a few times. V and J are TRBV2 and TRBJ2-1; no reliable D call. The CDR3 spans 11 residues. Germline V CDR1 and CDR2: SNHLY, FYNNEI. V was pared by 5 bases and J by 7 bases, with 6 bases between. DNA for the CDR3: TGTGCCAGCAGTCCACGAAATGAGCAGTTCTTC. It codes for CASSPRNEQFF.

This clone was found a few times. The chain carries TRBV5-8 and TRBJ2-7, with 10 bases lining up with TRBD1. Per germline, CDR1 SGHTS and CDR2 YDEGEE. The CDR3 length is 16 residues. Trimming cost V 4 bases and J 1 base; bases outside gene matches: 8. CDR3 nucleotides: TGTGCCAGCAGCGGCCGACCGGGACAGGGGTCCTACGAGCAGTACTTC. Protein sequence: CASSGRPGQGSYEQYF.

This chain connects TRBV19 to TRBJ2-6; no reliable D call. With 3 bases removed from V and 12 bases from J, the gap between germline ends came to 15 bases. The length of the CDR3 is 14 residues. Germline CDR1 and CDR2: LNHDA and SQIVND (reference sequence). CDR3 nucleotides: TGTGCCAGTAGTATCGTACAGTGGGCCCGCGTCCTGACTTTC. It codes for CASSIVQWARVLTF. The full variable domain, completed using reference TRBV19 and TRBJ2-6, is DGGITQSPKYLFRKEGQNVTLSCEQNLNHDAMYWYRQDPGQGLRLIYYSQIVNDFQKGDIAEGYSVSREKKESFPLTVTSAQKNPTAFYLCASSIVQWARVLTFGAGSRLTVL.

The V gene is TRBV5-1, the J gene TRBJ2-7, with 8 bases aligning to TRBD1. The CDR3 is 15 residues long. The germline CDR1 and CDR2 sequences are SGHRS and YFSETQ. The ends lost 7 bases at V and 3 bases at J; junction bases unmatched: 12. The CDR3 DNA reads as TGCGCCAGCGGCCATCCGGGACAGGCTGACTACGAGCAGTACTTC. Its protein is CASGHPGQADYEQYF.